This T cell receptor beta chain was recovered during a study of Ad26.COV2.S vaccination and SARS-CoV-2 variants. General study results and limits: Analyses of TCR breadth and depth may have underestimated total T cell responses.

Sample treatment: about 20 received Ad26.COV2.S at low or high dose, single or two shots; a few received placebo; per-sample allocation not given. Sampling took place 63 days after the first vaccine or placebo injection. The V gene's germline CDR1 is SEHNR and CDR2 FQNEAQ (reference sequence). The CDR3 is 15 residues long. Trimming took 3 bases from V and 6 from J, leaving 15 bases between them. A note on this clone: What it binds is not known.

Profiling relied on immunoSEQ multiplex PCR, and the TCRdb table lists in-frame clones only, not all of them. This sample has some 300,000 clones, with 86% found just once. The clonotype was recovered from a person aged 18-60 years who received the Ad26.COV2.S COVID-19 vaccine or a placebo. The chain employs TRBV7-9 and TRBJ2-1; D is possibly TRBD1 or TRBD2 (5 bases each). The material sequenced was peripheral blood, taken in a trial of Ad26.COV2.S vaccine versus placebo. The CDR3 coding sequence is TGTGCCAGCAGCTTGGGGCCTAATGGGGGCAATGAGCAGTTCTTC. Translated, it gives CASSLGPNGGNEQFF.